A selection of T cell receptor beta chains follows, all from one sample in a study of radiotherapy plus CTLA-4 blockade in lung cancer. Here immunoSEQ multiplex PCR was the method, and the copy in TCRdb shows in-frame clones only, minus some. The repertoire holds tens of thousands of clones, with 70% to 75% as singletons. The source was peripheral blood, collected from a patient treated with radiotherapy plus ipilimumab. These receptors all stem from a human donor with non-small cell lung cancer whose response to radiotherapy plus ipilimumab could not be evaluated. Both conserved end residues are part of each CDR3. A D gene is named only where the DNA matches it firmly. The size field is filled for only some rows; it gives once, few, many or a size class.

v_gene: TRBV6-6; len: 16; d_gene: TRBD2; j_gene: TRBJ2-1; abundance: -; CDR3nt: TGTGCCAGCAGGCGGACTAGCGGGAGTCAGTTGAATGAGCAGTTCTTC; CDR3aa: CASRRTSGSQLNEQFF
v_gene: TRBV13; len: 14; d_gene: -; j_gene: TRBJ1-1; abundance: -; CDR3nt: TGTGCCAGCAGCTTACGCGGAGGCAGTCCGTGGGCTTTCTTT; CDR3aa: CASSLRGGSPWAFF
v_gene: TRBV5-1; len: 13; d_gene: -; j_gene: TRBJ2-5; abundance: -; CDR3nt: TGCGCCACCTCGACGGGTAATCGCGAGACCCAGTACTTC; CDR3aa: CATSTGNRETQYF
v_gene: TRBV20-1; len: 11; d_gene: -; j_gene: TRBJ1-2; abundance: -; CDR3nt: TGCAGTGCTGGAGTATCGGTGGTTTCCACCTTC; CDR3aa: CSAGVSVVSTF
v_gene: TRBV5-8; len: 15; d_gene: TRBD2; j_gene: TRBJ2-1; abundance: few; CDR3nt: TGTGCCAGCAGCTACGGGACTAGCGGATACAATGAGCAGTTCTTC; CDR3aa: CASSYGTSGYNEQFF
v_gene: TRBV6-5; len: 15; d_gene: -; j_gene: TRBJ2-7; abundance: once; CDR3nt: TGTGCCAGCAGTTACAGGGCAGGGGTCTCCTACGAACAGTACTTC; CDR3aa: CASSYRAGVSYEQYF
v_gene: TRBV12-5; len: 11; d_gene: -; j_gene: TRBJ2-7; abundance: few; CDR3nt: TGTGCTAGTGGTACAGTCTACGAGCAGTACTTC; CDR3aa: CASGTVYEQYF
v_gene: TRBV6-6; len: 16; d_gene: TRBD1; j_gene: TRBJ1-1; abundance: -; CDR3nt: TGTGCCAGCAGTTACGGGACAGGGGGCGCGGGCACTGAAGCTTTCTTT; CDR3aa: CASSYGTGGAGTEAFF
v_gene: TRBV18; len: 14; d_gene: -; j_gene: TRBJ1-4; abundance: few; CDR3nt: TGTGCCAGCTCACCACCTACTAGTCATGAAAAACTGTTTTTT; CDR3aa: CASSPPTSHEKLFF
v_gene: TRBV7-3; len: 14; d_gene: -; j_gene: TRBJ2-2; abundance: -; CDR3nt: TGTGCCAGCAGCCCGGAGCAGAACACCGGGGAGCTGTTTTTT; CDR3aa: CASSPEQNTGELFF
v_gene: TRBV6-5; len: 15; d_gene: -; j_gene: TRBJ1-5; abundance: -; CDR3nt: TGTGCCAGCAGTTACACATCAGGTAGTGATCAGCCCCAGCATTTT; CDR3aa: CASSYTSGSDQPQHF
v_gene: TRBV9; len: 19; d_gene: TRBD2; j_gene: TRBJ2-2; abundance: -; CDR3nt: TGTGCCAGCAGCCCGTCGGGACTAGCGGGGATATCGAACACCGGGGAGCTGTTTTTT; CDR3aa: CASSPSGLAGISNTGELFF
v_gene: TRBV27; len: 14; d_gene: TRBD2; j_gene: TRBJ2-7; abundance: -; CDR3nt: TGTGCCACCCTAACTAGCGAGAGCTCCTACGAGCAGTACTTC; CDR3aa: CATLTSESSYEQYF
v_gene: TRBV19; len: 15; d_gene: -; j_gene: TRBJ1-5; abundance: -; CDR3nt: TGTGCCAGTAGCGCAACCGGGACAAGGAGGCAGCCCCAGCATTTT; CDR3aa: CASSATGTRRQPQHF
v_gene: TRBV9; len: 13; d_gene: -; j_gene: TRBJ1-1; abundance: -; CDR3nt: TGTGCCAGCAGCGTAGGAGTGGACACTGAAGCTTTCTTT; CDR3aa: CASSVGVDTEAFF
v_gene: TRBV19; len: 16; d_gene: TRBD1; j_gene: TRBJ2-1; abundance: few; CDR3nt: TGTGCCAGTAGTGCGACAGGGATTAGCTCCTACAATGAGCAGTTCTTC; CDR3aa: CASSATGISSYNEQFF
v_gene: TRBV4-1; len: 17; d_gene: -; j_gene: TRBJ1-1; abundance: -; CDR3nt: TGCGCCAGCAGCCAAGTCAGGGACGGGGGGATGAACACTGAAGCTTTCTTT; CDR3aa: CASSQVRDGGMNTEAFF
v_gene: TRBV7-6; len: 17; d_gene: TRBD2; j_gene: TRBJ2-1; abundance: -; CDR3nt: TGTGCCAGCAGCTTAGTTTCCAATTCGGGAGGGCCTAATGAGCAGTTCTTC; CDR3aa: CASSLVSNSGGPNEQFF
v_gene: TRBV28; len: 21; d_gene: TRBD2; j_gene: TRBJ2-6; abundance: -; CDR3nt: TGTGCCAGCAGTTTGGGAATCTTAAGACTAGCCGTCGACTCTGGGGCCAACGTCCTGACTTTC; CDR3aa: CASSLGILRLAVDSGANVLTF
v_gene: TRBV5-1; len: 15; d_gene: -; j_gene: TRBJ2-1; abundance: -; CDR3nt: TGCGCCAGCAGCTTGGAAGCTAGCACCGACAATGAGCAGTTCTTC; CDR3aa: CASSLEASTDNEQFF
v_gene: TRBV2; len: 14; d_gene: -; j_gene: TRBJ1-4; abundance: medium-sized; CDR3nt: TGTGCCAGCAGTGGACAACGGGGAGATGAAAAACTGTTTTTT; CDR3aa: CASSGQRGDEKLFF
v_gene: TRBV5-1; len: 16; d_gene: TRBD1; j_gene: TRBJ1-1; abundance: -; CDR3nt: TGCGCCAGCAGCTTGGCTCCGGACAGGGTGGGCACTGAAGCTTTCTTT; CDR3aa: CASSLAPDRVGTEAFF
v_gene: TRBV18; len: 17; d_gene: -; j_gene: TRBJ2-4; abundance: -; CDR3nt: TGTGCCAGCTCACCGGCTACTGGGGGGATCGCCAAAAACATTCAGTACTTC; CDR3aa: CASSPATGGIAKNIQYF
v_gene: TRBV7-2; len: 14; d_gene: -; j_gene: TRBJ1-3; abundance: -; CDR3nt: TGTGCCAGCTCGTACAGGACACTTGGAAACACCATATATTTT; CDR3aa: CASSYRTLGNTIYF
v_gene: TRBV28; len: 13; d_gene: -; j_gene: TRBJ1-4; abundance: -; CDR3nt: TGTGCCAGCAGTAGCCCGAGAGATGAAAAACTGTTTTTT; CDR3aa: CASSSPRDEKLFF
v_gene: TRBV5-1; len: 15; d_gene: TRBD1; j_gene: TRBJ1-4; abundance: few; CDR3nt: TGCGCCAGCAGCTTGGCCTTTACAGGGGGGGAAAAACTGTTTTTT; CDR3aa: CASSLAFTGGEKLFF
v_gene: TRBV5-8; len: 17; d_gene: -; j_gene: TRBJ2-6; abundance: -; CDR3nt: TGTGCCAGCAGCTTGGGGATAGGCCGGGGAGGGGCCAACGTCCTGACTTTC; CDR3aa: CASSLGIGRGGANVLTF
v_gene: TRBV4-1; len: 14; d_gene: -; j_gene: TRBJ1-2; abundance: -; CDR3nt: TGCGCCAGCAGCCAAGACGAAGGGGCTTTTGGCTACACCTTC; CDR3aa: CASSQDEGAFGYTF
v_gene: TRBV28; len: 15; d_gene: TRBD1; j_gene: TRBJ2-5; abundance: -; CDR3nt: TGTGCCAGCACCTTAGGCAGGGGGCGTCGGGAGACCCAGTACTTC; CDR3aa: CASTLGRGRRETQYF
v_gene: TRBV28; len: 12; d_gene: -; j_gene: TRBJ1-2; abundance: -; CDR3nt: TGTGCCAGCAGAAAGCCTAACTATGGCTACACCTTC; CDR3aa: CASRKPNYGYTF
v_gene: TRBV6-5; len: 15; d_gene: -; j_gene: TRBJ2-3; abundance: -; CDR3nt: TGTGCCAGCAGTTACCTGGCGGGACGCACAGATACGCAGTATTTT; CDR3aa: CASSYLAGRTDTQYF
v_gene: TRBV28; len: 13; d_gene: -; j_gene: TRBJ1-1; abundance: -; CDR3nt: TGTGCCAGCAGTAGGACAGTGAACACTGAAGCTTTCTTT; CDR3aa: CASSRTVNTEAFF
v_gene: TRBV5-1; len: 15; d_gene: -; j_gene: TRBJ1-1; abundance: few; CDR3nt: TGCGCCAGCAGCTTAGGTATCGGGGGGGCGACTGAAGCTTTCTTT; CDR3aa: CASSLGIGGATEAFF
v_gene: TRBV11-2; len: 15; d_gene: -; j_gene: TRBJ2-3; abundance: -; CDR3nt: TGTGCCAGCAGCTTTCCCGGGAGAGAGGGAGATACGCAGTATTTT; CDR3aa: CASSFPGREGDTQYF
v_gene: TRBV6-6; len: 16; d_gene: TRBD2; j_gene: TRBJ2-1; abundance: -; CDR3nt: TGTGCCAGCAGTTCCCCTAGCGGGAGGTCCTACAATGAGCAGTTCTTC; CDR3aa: CASSSPSGRSYNEQFF
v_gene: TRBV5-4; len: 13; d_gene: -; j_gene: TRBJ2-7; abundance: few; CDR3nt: TGTGCCAGCAGCTTGATTAGGGAGAGAGAGCAGTACTTC; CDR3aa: CASSLIREREQYF
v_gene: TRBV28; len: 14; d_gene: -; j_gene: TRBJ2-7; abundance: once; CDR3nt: TGTGCCAGCAGTTTGATCGGGAGTAGGTACGAGCAGTACTTC; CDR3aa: CASSLIGSRYEQYF
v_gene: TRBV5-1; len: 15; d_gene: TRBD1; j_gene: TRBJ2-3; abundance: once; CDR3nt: TGCGCCAGCAGCTTCGGCGGGACAGGGGAAGGTACGCAGTATTTT; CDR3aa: CASSFGGTGEGTQYF
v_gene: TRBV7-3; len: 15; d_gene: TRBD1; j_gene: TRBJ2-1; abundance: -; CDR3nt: TGTGCCAGCAGCCCAGGGGGACAGAGATACAATGAGCAGTTCTTC; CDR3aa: CASSPGGQRYNEQFF
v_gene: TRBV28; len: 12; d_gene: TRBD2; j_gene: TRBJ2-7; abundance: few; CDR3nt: TGTGCCAGCAGTCCCCCGCGGGGGAAGCAGTACTTC; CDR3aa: CASSPPRGKQYF
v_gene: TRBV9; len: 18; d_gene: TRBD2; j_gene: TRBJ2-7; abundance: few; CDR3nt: TGTGCCAGCAGCGTGGCCGCCGGGACTAGCGGGAGCGGGTACGAGCAGTACTTC; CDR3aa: CASSVAAGTSGSGYEQYF
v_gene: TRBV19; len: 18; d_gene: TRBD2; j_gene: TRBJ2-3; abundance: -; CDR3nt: TGTGCCAGTAGTATAATGGGGCTAGCGGGAGGGCCAGCGGATACGCAGTATTTT; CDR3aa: CASSIMGLAGGPADTQYF
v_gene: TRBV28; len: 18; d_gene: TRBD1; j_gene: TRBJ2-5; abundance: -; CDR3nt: TGTGCCAGCAGTTTATTTCGGATGGGACAGGGGGTTTTGGGGACCCAGTACTTC; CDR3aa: CASSLFRMGQGVLGTQYF
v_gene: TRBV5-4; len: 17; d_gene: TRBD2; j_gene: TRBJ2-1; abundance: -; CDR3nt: TGTGCCAGCAGCCCGACTAGCGGGAGGGTCTCCTACAATGAGCAGTTCTTC; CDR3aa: CASSPTSGRVSYNEQFF
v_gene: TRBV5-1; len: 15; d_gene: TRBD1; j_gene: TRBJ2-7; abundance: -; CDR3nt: TGCGCCAGCAGCTTGTCCCGGACAGGTTTATACGAGCAGTACTTC; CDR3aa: CASSLSRTGLYEQYF
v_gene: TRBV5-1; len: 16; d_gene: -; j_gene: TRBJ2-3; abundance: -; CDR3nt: TGCGCCAGCAGCTTGGCCGTCGGGGTCGGCACAGATACGCAGTATTTT; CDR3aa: CASSLAVGVGTDTQYF
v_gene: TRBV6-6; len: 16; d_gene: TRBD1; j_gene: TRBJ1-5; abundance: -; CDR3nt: TGTGCCAGCTGTGGACAGGGCCAATTTCGCAATCAGCCCCAGCATTTT; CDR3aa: CASCGQGQFRNQPQHF
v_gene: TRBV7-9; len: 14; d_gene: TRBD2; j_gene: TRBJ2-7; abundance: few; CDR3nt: TGTGCCAGCAGCAAGCGGGGATCCTTCTACGAGCAGTACTTC; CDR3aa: CASSKRGSFYEQYF
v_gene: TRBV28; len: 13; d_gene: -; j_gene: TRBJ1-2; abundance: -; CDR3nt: TGTGCCAGCAGTTTAACAGGCGGGGGTGGCTACACCTTC; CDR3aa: CASSLTGGGGYTF
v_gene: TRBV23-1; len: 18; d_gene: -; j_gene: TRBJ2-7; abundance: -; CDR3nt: TGCGCCAGCAGTCACAGGGAAGGGGGACCTGGACTAGTAGACGAGCAGTACTTC; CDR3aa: CASSHREGGPGLVDEQYF
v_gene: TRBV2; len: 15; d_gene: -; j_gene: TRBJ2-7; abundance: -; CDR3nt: TGTGCCAGCAGTGAAGCGTCCCGCGGGTTCTACGAGCAGTACTTC; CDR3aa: CASSEASRGFYEQYF
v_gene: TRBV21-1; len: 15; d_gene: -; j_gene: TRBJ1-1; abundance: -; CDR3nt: TGTGCCAGCAAAATTTGGACAGCAACGAACACTGAAGCTTTCTTT; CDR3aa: CASKIWTATNTEAFF
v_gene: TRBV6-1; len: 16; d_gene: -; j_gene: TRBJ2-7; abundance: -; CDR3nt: TGTGCCAGCAGTGCCCTGGCGGGAAGGGCTAATGGGGAGCAGTACTTC; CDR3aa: CASSALAGRANGEQYF
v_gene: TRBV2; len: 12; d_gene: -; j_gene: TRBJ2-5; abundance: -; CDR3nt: TGTGCCAGCAGCGAAAGGAGGGAGACCCAGTACTTC; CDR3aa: CASSERRETQYF
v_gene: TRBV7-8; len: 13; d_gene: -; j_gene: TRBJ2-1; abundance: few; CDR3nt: TGTGCCAGCACGGAAAACAGTTACAATGAGCAGTTCTTC; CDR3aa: CASTENSYNEQFF